These 32 T cell receptor beta chains came from one sample sequenced in a study of blood T cells in healthy people across ages. Sample-barcoded 5' priming and a J-beta primer mix drove a second PCR of about 6 to 11 cycles. TCRdb re-derived calls from the 5' RACE reads in MiXCR, one entry per CDR3 protein. This sample yields 1.5 million to 2 million distinct CDR3 sequences, of which roughly 30% are seen a single time; about 11% belongs to the top ten. Sequenced sample: blood. These receptors came from a woman in her twenties or thirties in good health.

Of note for this clonotype: Germline is not matched at one junction end, which may reflect a read error. The V and J genes are TRBV7-9 and TRBJ1-2; D is unresolved. The V gene's germline CDR1 is SEHNR and CDR2 FQNEAQ (reference sequence). The CDR3 spans 15 residues. The CDR3, as DNA: TGTGCCAGCAGCTTAGCCGCTTCGGCGCGTGATGGCTACATCTTC. This translates into CASSLAASARDGYIF.

The rearrangement links TRBV5-6 to TRBJ2-7; D is perhaps TRBD1 (5 bases). V shed 0 bases and J shed 2 bases, with 9 bases lying between them. CDR1 and CDR2 (germline): SGHDT, YYEEEE. The CDR3 spans 14 residues. DNA for the CDR3: TGTGCCAGCAGCTTGGGGACACATACCTACGAGCAGTACTTC. Translation: CASSLGTHTYEQYF.

This rearrangement joins TRBV20-1 to TRBJ2-4, with D maybe TRBD2 (6 bases). The CDR3 is 15 amino acids. Germline assignment: CDR1 DFQATT and CDR2 SNEGSKA (reference sequence). The ends were cut back, 3 bases at V and 2 bases at J, with 14 bases in the middle. The CDR3 region has the DNA TGCAGTGCTAGTCCGGGGGTGACGACCAAAAACATTCAGTACTTC. Translation: CSASPGVTTKNIQYF.

This clonotype showed up just a few times. The chain uses TRBV20-1 and TRBJ2-1; TRBD2 aligns across 13 bases. V trimming: 6 bases; J trimming: 0 bases; junction bases outside the gene matches: 14. The CDR3 is 19 residues long. CDR1 DFQATT and CDR2 SNEGSKA come from the germline V gene (reference sequence). CDR3 sequence reads: CSAPRTSGRAGSSYNEQFF. In nucleotides, the CDR3 is TGCAGTGCGCCTCGAACTAGCGGGAGGGCCGGAAGCTCCTACAATGAGCAGTTCTTC.

This chain uses TRBV12-3 or TRBV12-4 with TRBJ2-7; D is perhaps TRBD2 (5 bases). The V gene lost 6 bases and the J gene lost 0 bases, with 21 bases spanning the gap. The CDR3 is 17 amino acids. In DNA, the CDR3 is TGTGCCAGCAGCCCGACGTGGCGGGCATCAATCTCCTACGAGCAGTACTTC. This translates into CASSPTWRASISYEQYF.

In this sample, this clonotype turned up many times. The V gene is TRBV20-1, the J gene TRBJ2-5, with 13 bases aligning to TRBD2. J lost 2 bases, V lost 1 base, and 1 base had no gene match. The germline V gene has CDR1 DFQATT and CDR2 SNEGSKA (reference sequence). This CDR3 spans 15 amino acids. CDR3 protein: CSARATSGGQETQYF. The CDR3 nucleotides are TGCAGTGCTAGAGCGACTAGCGGGGGGCAAGAGACCCAGTACTTC.

This clonotype was counted ten times or more. This sequence joins TRBV7-9 and TRBJ2-7; 10 nucleotides line up with TRBD2. V was clipped by 4 bases and J by 3 bases; unmatched bases: 6. The germline gives CDR1 SEHNR, CDR2 FQNEAQ (reference sequence). CDR3 size: 15 residues. The CDR3 DNA reads as TGTGCCAGCAGCTCCGGACTAGCGGAGTACTACGAGCAGTACTTC. It translates to CASSSGLAEYYEQYF. Filled out from reference TRBV7-9 and TRBJ2-7, the complete variable domain reads DTGVSQNPRHKITKRGQNVTFRCDPISEHNRLYWYRQTLGQGPEFLTYFQNEAQLEKSRLLSDRFSAERPKGSFSTLEIQRTEQGDSAMYLCASSSGLAEYYEQYFGPGTRLTVT.

This clonotype came up a few times. The chain is built from TRBV10-2 and TRBJ2-7; D may be TRBD1 or TRBD2 (5 bases each). Looked up from germline, CDR1 is WSHSY and CDR2 is SAAADI. This CDR3 is 14 amino acids long. The V end was cut by 7 bases, the J end by 3 bases, with 16 bases between. The DNA of the CDR3 is TGCGCCAGCACGCACCGGGACCAGGGCTACGAGCAGTACTTC. Amino acids: CASTHRDQGYEQYF.

This clonotype was counted a few times. The chain carries TRBV21-1 and TRBJ2-4; the table calls TRBD1, which could not be checked here. TRBV21-1 is a recognized pseudogene. This CDR3 region has 15 residues. The DNA for the CDR3 is TGTGCCAGCAGCAGGTCTTTAGGGGGGCTTGACATTCAGTACTTC. This codes for CASSRSLGGLDIQYF.

The chain combines TRBV6-1 with TRBJ1-4; the D gene is possibly TRBD1 (6 bases). V was clipped by 0 bases and J by 5 bases, with 10 bases between them. The length of the CDR3 is 15 residues. CDR1 is MNHNS, CDR2 SASEGT, per germline. The CDR3 bases are TGTGCCAGCAGTGAAGCAACCACAGGGAATGAAAAACTGTTTTTT. Protein sequence: CASSEATTGNEKLFF.

The genes are TRBV4-1 and TRBJ1-1, with a possible D match to TRBD1 (6 bases). Looked up from germline, CDR1 is MGHRA and CDR2 is YSYEKL. The CDR3 length is 16 residues. V lost 0 bases and J 1 base, leaving 12 bases between the germline ends. CDR3: CASSQDPRGENTEAFF. The DNA of the CDR3 is TGCGCCAGCAGCCAAGATCCCAGGGGCGAGAACACTGAAGCTTTCTTT.

The V gene is TRBV7-9, the J gene TRBJ2-5; D unresolved. CDR3 size: 14 residues. V lost 9 bases, J lost 11 bases, and 25 bases lay in between. CDR1 is SEHNR and CDR2 is FQNEAQ in the germline V gene (reference sequence). The DNA for the CDR3 is TGTGCCAGTAGCCCACATCCGGCTCGCGATGAGCAGTACTTC. Amino acids: CASSPHPARDEQYF.

The sample holds one count of this clonotype. This chain joins TRBV18 and TRBJ1-2, with D perhaps TRBD1 (5 bases). The germline gives CDR1 KGHSH, CDR2 LQKENI. The CDR3 extends over 17 amino acids. V was trimmed by 6 bases and J by 3 bases, leaving 23 bases between them. The CDR3 loop is CASSMGFETGGHYGYTF. CDR3 coding DNA: TGTGCCAGCTCCATGGGTTTCGAAACAGGAGGGCACTATGGCTACACCTTC.

This clonotype has more than one count but fewer than ten. The V and J genes are TRBV6-5 and TRBJ2-5; maybe TRBD1 (6 bases). V gave up 5 bases and J gave up 7 bases, with 14 bases separating them. In germline, CDR1 is MNHEY, CDR2 SVGAGI. The CDR3 length is 13 residues. Here the CDR3 reads CASSRGVGGTQYF. The CDR3 bases are TGTGCCAGCAGTCGAGGGGTAGGGGGGACCCAGTACTTC.

This clonotype was counted only a few times. The chain carries TRBV7-3 and TRBJ2-1; D is ambiguous. The length of the CDR3 is 13 residues. The ends were cut back, 0 bases at V and 10 bases at J, with 10 bases in the middle. Germline V CDR1 and CDR2: SGHTA, FQGTGA. For the CDR3, the DNA is TGTGCCAGCAGCTTAACCCTAAAGGAGGAGCAGTTCTTC. This translates into CASSLTLKEEQFF.

J is TRBJ2-3 and V is TRBV29-1; maybe TRBD1 (5 bases). The V end lost 6 bases, the J end lost 2 bases, and 9 bases lay between the germline ends. The CDR3 consists of 12 residues. In germline, CDR1 is SQVTM, CDR2 ANQGSEA. The CDR3 bases are TGCAGCGTGGTGGACAACACAGATACGCAGTATTTT. Translating gives CSVVDNTDTQYF.

This clonotype was counted between two and nine times. Just one base apart from a much larger clone, this may be a read error. The chain is built from TRBV20-1 and TRBJ2-2, with D maybe TRBD1 (6 bases). The CDR3 extends over 16 amino acids. In germline, CDR1 is DFQATT, CDR2 SNEGSKA (reference sequence). Written as DNA, the CDR3 is TGCAGTGCCAACCCCTGGTTGGGGGCCAACACCGGGGAGCGGTTTTTT. Amino acid sequence: CSANPWLGANTGERFF.

To note about this clonotype: A much larger clone sits a single nucleotide away, making a read error possible. This chain connects TRBV7-9 to TRBJ1-2; D uncertain. The CDR3 totals 12 residues. The V end was cut by 5 bases, the J end by 7 bases, with 11 bases between. Germline CDR1 and CDR2: SEHNR and FQNEAQ (reference sequence). The CDR3 nucleotides read TGTGCCAGCAGCCGGCGGGATTCTGGCTACACCTTC. It codes for CASSRRDSGYTF. Based on the CDR3 plus reference TRBV7-9 and TRBJ1-2, the full variable domain is DTGVSQNPRHKITKRGQNVTFRCDPISEHNRLYWYRQTLGQGPEFLTYFQNEAQLEKSRLLSDRFSAERPKGSFSTLEIQRTEQGDSAMYLCASSRRDSGYTFGSGTRLTVV.

This clonotype was seen only a few times. The J gene is TRBJ1-2, the V gene TRBV7-3; tentatively, D is TRBD1 (5 bases). The V end was cut by 5 bases, the J end by 7 bases, with 17 bases between. CDR1 is SGHTA and CDR2 is FQGTGA in the germline V gene. CDR3 size: 14 residues. CDR3 in DNA: TGTGCCAGCAGCCCAACGCCGGGGCAGGGTGGCTACACCTTC. Translating gives CASSPTPGQGGYTF.

The rearrangement joins TRBV6-1 to TRBJ2-4; TRBD1 is a possible D gene (6 bases). Judging by the DNA end, TRBJ2-7 fits better; the J call may be wrong. Germline values: CDR1 MNHNS, CDR2 SASEGT. The length of the CDR3 is 15 residues. DNA of the CDR3: TGTGCCAGCAGTGAAGGTTACAGGGAATCCTACGAGCAGTACTTC. This encodes CASSEGYRESYEQYF.

The CDR3, as DNA: TGTGCCAGCACCCTAGCGGGGAGCTCCTACAATGAGCAGTTCTTC. Amino acids: CASTLAGSSYNEQFF. The V call is TRBV6-1, the J call TRBJ2-1; TRBD2 matches at 9 bases. The V and J ends lost 7 bases and 0 bases, in that order; junction bases with no gene match: 4. The CDR3 length is 15 residues. Germline assignment: CDR1 MNHNS and CDR2 SASEGT.

This clonotype was recorded a few times. V and J are TRBV5-1 and TRBJ2-5; 8 bases fit TRBD1. Germline values: CDR1 SGHRS, CDR2 YFSETQ. This CDR3 is built from 14 residues. The V gene end was trimmed by 4 bases and the J gene end by 6 bases; junction bases not matched to a gene: 8. CDR3 residues: CASSGAGGGKTQYF. The CDR3 DNA is TGCGCCAGCAGCGGAGCAGGGGGCGGGAAGACCCAGTACTTC.

A word on this clonotype: A much larger clone differs by one base, so this may be a read error. This chain uses TRBV3-1 with TRBJ2-7; tentatively, D is TRBD2 (6 bases). Germline CDR1 and CDR2: LGHDT and YNNKEL (reference sequence). The CDR3 loop spans 13 amino acids. CDR3 residues: CACSLGGFYEQYF. The CDR3 DNA is TGTGCCTGCAGCCTCGGGGGTTTCTACGAGCAGTACTTC.

The chain combines TRBV7-6 with TRBJ2-1; TRBD2 is a possible D gene (5 bases). Germline CDR1 is SGHVS and CDR2 is FNYEAQ. Trimming pared 0 bases from V and 7 bases from J, leaving 13 bases between. The CDR3 covers 15 residues. CDR3 sequence reads: CASSLAERWANEQFF. As DNA, the CDR3 is TGTGCCAGCAGCTTAGCGGAGCGGTGGGCTAATGAGCAGTTCTTC.

The rearrangement joins TRBV29-1 to TRBJ2-3; 8 nucleotides align to TRBD1. J lost 5 bases, V lost 3 bases, and 4 bases had no gene match. The V gene's germline CDR1 is SQVTM and CDR2 ANQGSEA. The CDR3 sequence is 13 residues long. The DNA for the CDR3 is TGCAGCGTTGACCACAGGGGGATAGATACGCAGTATTTT. Amino acid sequence: CSVDHRGIDTQYF.

In its sample, this clonotype was seen a few times. The chain is built from TRBV7-8 and TRBJ2-3; unclear D gene. This CDR3 comprises 14 residues. Germline CDR1 is SGHVS and CDR2 is FQNEAQ. V was shortened by 5 bases and J by 0 bases, with 9 bases between the two germline ends. CDR3 coding DNA: TGTGCCAGCAGCGTTACAGTTAGCACAGATACGCAGTATTTT. Translation: CASSVTVSTDTQYF.

V gene TRBV11-2 combines with J gene TRBJ2-1; 12 bases agree with TRBD2. Germline V lookup: CDR1 SGHAT, CDR2 FQNNGV. CDR3 length: 16 residues. Germline trimming cut 4 bases from V and 8 bases from J; bases unmatched to any gene: 9. CDR3 DNA sequence: TGTGCCAGCAGCTCCCTACTAGCGGGGGGAGTCGATGAGCAGTTCTTC. Residues: CASSSLLAGGVDEQFF.

The table lists this clonotype with a few counts. This chain joins TRBV7-2 and TRBJ2-1; 7 bases align to TRBD2. V lost 1 base to trimming and J lost 5 bases; unmatched junction nucleotides: 8. Germline CDR1 is SGHTA and CDR2 is FQGNSA. CDR3 length: 16 residues. For the CDR3, the DNA is TGTGCCAGCAGCTTAGTTGGGGGGGTCGGGCACAATGAGCAGTTCTTC. Its protein product is CASSLVGGVGHNEQFF.

The V call is TRBV20-1, the J call TRBJ1-1, with 11 bases aligning to TRBD1. CDR1 and CDR2 from the germline V gene are DFQATT and SNEGSKA (reference sequence). V shed 3 bases, J shed 8 bases, and the junction held 2 bases outside the gene matches. The CDR3 is 12 amino acids. DNA for the CDR3: TGCAGTGCTAGGGGGACAGGGGGGGAAGCTTTCTTT. It translates to CSARGTGGEAFF.

The chain links TRBV9 to TRBJ1-1; no clear D. Germline CDR1 is SGDLS and CDR2 is YYNGEE. Trimming cost V 3 bases and J 5 bases, with 11 bases left between them. The CDR3 extends over 13 amino acids. The CDR3 is CASSAGSETEAFF. DNA of the CDR3: TGTGCCAGCAGCGCCGGTTCCGAGACTGAAGCTTTCTTT.

The CDR3 coding sequence is TGCAGCGTTGTAGGGGTAATGGCGGACAGCAGCTCCAGCTGGGGTACGCAGTATTTT. Translation: CSVVGVMADSSSSWGTQYF. This sequence joins TRBV29-1 and TRBJ2-3; D might be TRBD1 (6 bases). The V end was cut by 4 bases, the J end by 8 bases, with 34 bases between. The CDR3 sequence is 19 residues long. Germline CDR1 is SQVTM and CDR2 is ANQGSEA.

The sample holds one count of this clonotype. V gene TRBV12-3 or TRBV12-4 combines with J gene TRBJ2-3; TRBD1 matches at 11 bases. J was trimmed by 13 bases and V by 6 bases; bases with no gene match: 15. The CDR3 spans 15 residues. The CDR3: CASRGDRGTADAEYF. The CDR3 DNA sequence: TGTGCCAGCAGAGGGGACAGGGGGACAGCAGATGCGGAGTATTTT.